This entry lists 19 T cell receptor beta chains sequenced from one sample in a study of cytomegalovirus exposure and HLA in healthy donors. The PCR was carried out with 60 Vbeta primers and 13 Jbeta primers. Produced via immunoSEQ multiplex PCR; TCRdb's table is partial and in-frame only. The repertoire holds approximately 200,000 clones, with around three quarters as singletons. Input material: PBMCs. The receptors here all came from a woman aged 30 to 39 in good health and CMV-seropositive.

The V and J genes are TRBV11-2 and TRBJ2-7; 8 nucleotides agree with TRBD1. With 1 base clipped from V and 2 bases from J, the junction kept 7 bases outside the gene matches. This CDR3 is 16 amino acids long. CDR1 and CDR2 (germline): SGHAT, FQNNGV. For the CDR3, the DNA is TGTGCCAGCAGCTTAGTATCCGGGACAGGTGCCTACGAGCAGTACTTC. Residues: CASSLVSGTGAYEQYF. The full variable domain, with the rest looked up from reference TRBV11-2 and TRBJ2-7, is EAGVAQSPRYKIIEKRQSVAFWCNPISGHATLYWYQQILGQGPKLLIQFQNNGVVDDSQLPKDRFSAERLKGVDSTLKIQPAKLEDSAVYLCASSLVSGTGAYEQYFGPGTRLTVT.

This clone came up a few times. The same CDR3 can be traced to other DNA sequences in this sample. This rearrangement joins TRBV9 to TRBJ2-7, with D tentatively TRBD2 (5 bases). The length of the CDR3 is 15 residues. From germline, CDR1 is SGDLS and CDR2 YYNGEE. V lost 0 bases and J lost 5, with 15 bases in between. The CDR3 bases are TGTGCCAGCAGCGTAGGAGGGCTAGCTCTCGACGAGCAGTACTTC. Amino acids: CASSVGGLALDEQYF.

This chain uses TRBV4-1 with TRBJ2-5; D is possibly TRBD2 (6 bases). Germline V gene sequence: CDR1 MGHRA, CDR2 YSYEKL. V was clipped by 4 bases and J by 5 bases, with 11 bases between them. The CDR3 consists of 13 residues. As DNA, the CDR3 is TGCGCCAGCAGCCTAGCGGAATCGGAGACCCAGTACTTC. It yields the protein CASSLAESETQYF.

This rearrangement joins TRBV9 to TRBJ1-2, with D possibly being TRBD1 (6 bases). Trimming removed 4 bases from V and 8 bases from J, with 21 bases in between. The CDR3 runs to 15 residues. CDR1 is SGDLS, CDR2 YYNGEE, per germline. The CDR3 protein is CASSLLGGAEYGYTF. The CDR3 region has the DNA TGTGCCAGCAGCCTCCTCGGGGGGGCGGAATACGGCTACACCTTC.

This rearrangement joins TRBV7-2 to TRBJ1-5, with D uncertain. The V gene lost 0 bases and the J gene lost 0 bases, with 12 bases spanning the gap. Germline values: CDR1 SGHTA, CDR2 FQGNSA. CDR3 size: 17 residues. CDR3 protein: CASSLASGPYSNQPQHF. As DNA, the CDR3 is TGTGCCAGCAGCTTAGCTAGCGGACCCTATAGCAATCAGCCCCAGCATTTT. Complete variable domain (other parts from reference TRBV7-2 and TRBJ1-5): GAGVSQSPSNKVTEKGKDVELRCDPISGHTALYWYRQSLGQGLEFLIYFQGNSAPDKSGLPSDRFSAERTGGSVSTLTIQRTQQEDSAVYLCASSLASGPYSNQPQHFGDGTRLSIL.

The table lists this clone with a few counts. The chain employs TRBV7-9 and TRBJ2-7, with D perhaps TRBD1 (6 bases). The CDR3 length is 15 residues. Between the trimmed V and J ends, which lost 5 bases and 1 base, there was a span of 15 bases. Germline-derived CDR1 and CDR2 are SEHNR and FQNEAQ (reference sequence). The CDR3 DNA follows: TGTGCCAGCAGCCACCGGGACAAGAGGTCCTACGAGCAGTACTTC. Its translation: CASSHRDKRSYEQYF.

The table lists this clone with a count of one. The rearrangement uses TRBV9 and TRBJ2-7; the match to TRBD2 covers 7 bases. This CDR3 is 16 amino acids long. Germline V lookup: CDR1 SGDLS, CDR2 YYNGEE. Trimming at V came to 0 bases and at J to 0 bases, leaving 6 bases not matched to a gene. The CDR3, as DNA: TGTGCCAGCAGCGTAGGGGGGGGAGGGCCCTCCTACGAGCAGTACTTC. Protein: CASSVGGGGPSYEQYF.

On this clone itself: The junction does not match germline at one end; this may be a read error. The chain joins TRBV5-1 to TRBJ1-2; TRBD1 aligns across 9 bases. Germline loops: CDR1 SGHRS, CDR2 YFSETQ. The CDR3 extends over 15 amino acids. The CDR3 DNA follows: TGCGTCAGCAGCTTAGGACAGGGGCAATCCTATGGCTACACCTTC. It translates to CVSSLGQGQSYGYTF.

This chain links TRBV5-1 with TRBJ2-7; 7 nucleotides line up with TRBD2. The CDR3 covers 14 residues. CDR1 and CDR2 (germline): SGHRS, YFSETQ. Germline trimming cut 4 bases from V and 3 bases from J; bases unmatched to any gene: 7. The CDR3: CASSREGLRYEQYF. CDR3 DNA: TGCGCCAGCAGCAGGGAGGGACTTCGCTACGAGCAGTACTTC. The complete variable domain, with remaining parts taken from reference TRBV5-1 and TRBJ2-7, reads KAGVTQTPRYLIKTRGQQVTLSCSPISGHRSVSWYQQTPGQGLQFLFEYFSETQRNKGNFPGRFSGRQFSNSRSEMNVSTLELGDSALYLCASSREGLRYEQYFGPGTRLTVT.

The rearrangement links TRBV7-6 to TRBJ2-2, with 10 bases aligning to TRBD2. CDR1 is SGHVS, CDR2 FNYEAQ, per germline. Trimming took 5 bases from V and 1 from J; bases not matched to a gene: 22. The CDR3 sequence is 22 residues long. CDR3 in DNA: TGTGCCAGCAGCCCGCACGACTCCGTCTTGCGAAGGACTAGCGGGAACACCGGGGAGCTGTTTTTT. Its translation is CASSPHDSVLRRTSGNTGELFF.

This chain joins TRBV28 and TRBJ2-7; a weak D match, TRBD2 (6 bases). Germline V gene lookup returns CDR1 MDHEN and CDR2 SYDVKM. The CDR3 has 15 amino acids. Trimming cost V 2 bases and J 0 bases, with 11 bases left between them. The CDR3 sequence is CASSLGRGSSYEQYF. DNA for the CDR3: TGTGCCAGCAGTTTAGGGCGGGGCAGCTCCTACGAGCAGTACTTC.

This sequence joins TRBV19 and TRBJ2-7; 7 bases are shared with TRBD1. The CDR3 sequence is 12 residues long. Germline V gives CDR1 LNHDA, CDR2 SQIVND (reference sequence). The J segment lost 7 bases and the V segment lost 8 bases, leaving 8 bases of the junction unmatched. As DNA, the CDR3 is TGTGCCAGTGCAGATACAGGGGTTGAGCAGTACTTC. Amino acid sequence: CASADTGVEQYF.

The chain employs TRBV5-6 and TRBJ1-4; 7 bases align to TRBD1. The ends lost 1 base at V and 4 bases at J; junction bases unmatched: 1. This CDR3 region has 14 residues. Looked up from germline, CDR1 is SGHDT and CDR2 is YYEEEE. CDR3 in amino acids: CASSLWDSNEKLFF. The CDR3 DNA is TGTGCCAGCAGCTTGTGGGACAGTAATGAAAAACTGTTTTTT.

V gene TRBV4-1 combines with J gene TRBJ1-1, with D possibly being TRBD1 (5 bases). The CDR3 loop spans 14 amino acids. The ends were cut back, 4 bases at V and 1 base at J, with 10 bases in the middle. CDR1 and CDR2 from the germline V gene are MGHRA and YSYEKL. CDR3: CASSRGGWNTEAFF. In DNA form, the CDR3 reads TGCGCCAGCAGCCGGGGGGGTTGGAACACTGAAGCTTTCTTT.

The CDR3 DNA reads TGTGCCAGTACCACATCGGTCGACAGGGTCCTCCTCCATGGAGGCTACACCTTC. It codes for CASTTSVDRVLLHGGYTF. The genes are TRBV19 and TRBJ1-2; 7 nucleotides agree with TRBD1. After removal of 7 bases from V and 8 bases from J, the junction contained 25 bases not matched to a gene. The CDR3 totals 18 residues. Germline V gene lookup returns CDR1 LNHDA and CDR2 SQIVND (reference sequence).

The chain employs TRBV2 and TRBJ1-2; a possible D gene is TRBD1 (6 bases). There are 18 residues in the CDR3. Deletions cut 10 bases from V and 7 bases from J, with 34 bases between. Germline CDR1 SNHLY, CDR2 FYNNEI. CDR3 DNA sequence: TGTGCCACTCCACTTAGGTGGGGACAAACAATTACCCTGCGTGGCTACACCTTC. Translation: CATPLRWGQTITLRGYTF.

The chain carries TRBV5-8 and TRBJ1-5; D might be TRBD1 (5 bases). In germline, CDR1 is SGHTS, CDR2 YDEGEE. V was pared by 6 bases and J by 5 bases, with 12 bases between. This CDR3 comprises 13 residues. The CDR3 DNA follows: TGTGCCAGCACCCCCTCCAGGGATCAGCCCCAGCATTTT. It codes for CASTPSRDQPQHF.

The CDR3 loop is CASSSGLAESSYNEQFF. DNA of the CDR3: TGTGCCAGCAGCTCAGGACTAGCGGAGAGCTCCTACAATGAGCAGTTCTTC. The rearrangement joins TRBV7-7 to TRBJ2-1; TRBD2 agrees at 10 bases. Germline values: CDR1 SSHAT, CDR2 FNYEAQ (reference sequence). The CDR3 totals 17 residues. The V and J ends lost 4 bases and 0 bases, in that order; junction bases with no gene match: 6.

The chain uses TRBV2 and TRBJ1-5, with D tentatively TRBD1 (5 bases). Germline CDR1 SNHLY, CDR2 FYNNEI. Trimming took 3 bases from V and 7 from J, leaving 19 bases between them. This CDR3 has 16 amino acids. CDR3 sequence reads: CASSEQGFLNRQPQHF. In nucleotides, the CDR3 is TGTGCCAGCAGTGAGCAGGGTTTCCTTAATAGGCAGCCCCAGCATTTT. The full variable domain, in which reference TRBV2 and TRBJ1-5 provide the parts outside the CDR3, is EPEVTQTPSHQVTQMGQEVILRCVPISNHLYFYWYRQILGQKVEFLVSFYNNEISEKSEIFDDQFSVERPDGSNFTLKIRSTKLEDSAMYFCASSEQGFLNRQPQHFGDGTRLSIL.